Shown below are 10 T cell receptor beta chains from a single sample sequenced in a study of blood T cells in healthy people across ages. A second PCR, run for about 6 to 11 cycles, used a sample-barcoded 5' primer plus a J-beta primer mix. One entry per CDR3 protein, called by TCRdb with MiXCR from the 5' RACE reads. The sample lists 1.5 million to 2 million distinct CDR3 sequences, roughly 32% occurring once. The sequencing input was blood. These receptors originate from a woman aged 30 to 39 in good health.

This clonotype was counted between two and nine times. The V call is TRBV5-1, the J call TRBJ1-1; D uncertain. Germline V gene data show CDR1 as SGHRS and CDR2 as YFSETQ. Trimming took 3 bases from V and 0 from J, leaving 12 bases between them. The CDR3 totals 15 residues. The CDR3 DNA sequence: TGCGCCAGCAGCTCTGACCTACAAATGAACACTGAAGCTTTCTTT. Its translation is CASSSDLQMNTEAFF.

This clonotype was picked up a small number of times. The rearrangement links TRBV3-1 to TRBJ2-7, with a weak D call TRBD2 (6 bases). Germline lookup yields CDR1 LGHDT and CDR2 YNNKEL (reference sequence). The germline V and J ends were trimmed by 0 bases and 5 bases, with 17 bases remaining between them. The CDR3 contains 16 residues. This CDR3 is CASSQDTGGSPHEQYF. The DNA for the CDR3 is TGTGCCAGCAGCCAAGATACTGGGGGGAGCCCCCACGAGCAGTACTTC.

This chain connects TRBV2 to TRBJ2-1, with a tentative D call TRBD1 (6 bases). The CDR3 covers 15 residues. Germline V lookup: CDR1 SNHLY, CDR2 FYNNEI. V lost 7 bases and J 7 bases, leaving 20 bases between the germline ends. The CDR3 loop reads CASKGHRVGENEQFF. The DNA for the CDR3 is TGTGCCAGCAAGGGACACCGCGTCGGAGAAAATGAGCAGTTCTTC.

This clonotype has just a few counts. The chain couples TRBV7-2 to TRBJ2-1; D is unclear. The CDR3 consists of 13 residues. With 5 bases removed from V and 5 bases from J, the gap between germline ends came to 10 bases. Germline values: CDR1 SGHTA, CDR2 FQGNSA. The CDR3 region has the DNA TGTGCCAGCAGCATAGGACGCCACAATGAGCAGTTCTTC. It codes for CASSIGRHNEQFF.

This clonotype occurred a few times. The chain employs TRBV7-6 and TRBJ2-1, with D possibly TRBD1 on 7 matching bases. The length of the CDR3 is 19 residues. With 4 bases removed from V and 3 bases from J, the gap between germline ends came to 25 bases. Germline values: CDR1 SGHVS, CDR2 FNYEAQ. CDR3 DNA sequence: TGTGCCAGCAGCTCACTCAAAGGGGGCGTCGGAGGGGGCTACAATGAGCAGTTCTTC. This translates into CASSSLKGGVGGGYNEQFF.

The chain employs TRBV27 and TRBJ2-5, with D tentatively TRBD1 (5 bases). The CDR3 length is 13 residues. Germline values: CDR1 MNHEY, CDR2 SMNVEV (reference sequence). V shed 6 bases and J shed 5 bases, with 13 bases lying between them. CDR3 in amino acids: CASRSLKGETQYF. Here the CDR3 DNA reads TGTGCCAGCAGGAGCCTAAAGGGGGAGACCCAGTACTTC.

This clonotype was seen only a few times. The chain recombines TRBV15 with TRBJ1-2; 8 nucleotides line up with TRBD1. The ends lost 0 bases at V and 5 bases at J; junction bases unmatched: 2. CDR3 length: 14 residues. Germline V gene data show CDR1 as LNHNV and CDR2 as YYDKDF (reference sequence). The CDR3 coding sequence is TGTGCCACCAGCAGAGAACAGGGGGAATATGGCTACACCTTC. It is translated as CATSREQGEYGYTF.

This clonotype was seen only a few times. The chain's CDR3 is CASSLQRGIYGYTF. CDR3 nucleotides: TGTGCCAGCAGCCTCCAAAGAGGGATTTATGGCTACACCTTC. The V and J genes are TRBV5-6 and TRBJ1-2; D is uncertain. The CDR3 sequence is 14 residues long. V was shortened by 4 bases and J by 5 bases, with 15 bases between the two germline ends. Germline loops: CDR1 SGHDT, CDR2 YYEEEE. Together with reference TRBV5-6 and TRBJ1-2, the CDR3 gives the full variable domain: DAGVTQSPTHLIKTRGQQVTLRCSPKSGHDTVSWYQQALGQGPQFIFQYYEEEERQRGNFPDRFSGHQFPNYSSELNVNALLLGDSALYLCASSLQRGIYGYTFGSGTRLTVV.

A word on this clonotype: At one end, the junction sequence differs from germline, possibly due to a read error. The chain employs TRBV3-1 and TRBJ2-6, with TRBD1 as a possible D gene (6 bases). CDR1 LGHDT and CDR2 YNNKEL come from the germline V gene (reference sequence). The CDR3 is 16 amino acids. The CDR3 DNA is TGTGCCAGCAGCCAAACGACAGGCTCTAGGGCCAACGTCCTGACTTTC. Translating it yields CASSQTTGSRANVLTF.

The rearrangement links TRBV5-1 to TRBJ2-7, with 7 bases fitting TRBD2. CDR3 length equals 13 residues. The V and J ends lost 0 bases and 6 bases, in that order; junction bases with no gene match: 3. Germline V gives CDR1 SGHRS, CDR2 YFSETQ. CDR3 loop: CASSLEPGGEQYF. CDR3 DNA sequence: TGCGCCAGCAGCTTGGAGCCGGGGGGCGAGCAGTACTTC.